These 9 T cell receptor beta chains came from one sample sequenced in a study of blood T cells in healthy people across ages. A sample-barcoded 5' primer and a J-beta primer mix were used in a second PCR of roughly 7 to 11 cycles. TCRdb re-analysed the 5' RACE reads in MiXCR, keeping a single row per CDR3 protein. The sample has roughly 1,500,000 distinct CDR3 sequences, around 42% seen once. Sample: blood. All receptors come from a woman younger than 35 in good health.

The chain couples TRBV24-1 to TRBJ2-3; D is ambiguous. The CDR3 is 14 amino acids. CDR1 KGHDR and CDR2 SFDVKD come from the germline V gene. Trimming removed 5 bases at V and 4 bases at J, with 12 bases between. CDR3 coding DNA: TGTGCCACCAGTGCCGCGCCCCACGCAGATACGCAGTATTTT. It yields the protein CATSAAPHADTQYF.

This clonotype was detected a few times. The chain recombines TRBV6-1 with TRBJ1-2, with 9 bases that match TRBD1. CDR3 length: 15 amino acids. The ends lost 5 bases at V and 4 bases at J; junction bases unmatched: 8. Germline lookup yields CDR1 MNHNS and CDR2 SASEGT. The CDR3 region is CASSPRGQGFYGYTF. The CDR3 bases are TGTGCCAGCAGTCCCCGAGGACAGGGGTTCTATGGCTACACCTTC.

This clonotype has a single count. This chain links TRBV21-1 with TRBJ2-6; the table's D gene call, TRBD2, was not cross checked with the DNA. TRBV21-1 is deemed a pseudogene. The CDR3 has 17 amino acids. The CDR3 sequence: CASSSDSGSSGANVLTF. The CDR3 DNA reads TGTGCCAGCAGCTCGGACAGCGGAAGCTCTGGGGCCAACGTCCTGACTTTC.

CDR3 bases: TGTGCCACCAGCAGAGTAGCCGCGGGGGGCAGGTCAGATACGCAGTATTTT. This encodes CATSRVAAGGRSDTQYF. The V gene is TRBV15, the J gene TRBJ2-3; 8 bases fit TRBD2. CDR1 LNHNV and CDR2 YYDKDF come from the germline V gene (reference sequence). This CDR3 has 17 residues. The junction had 10 bases not matched to a gene; V was cut back by 1 base and J by 4 bases.

The chain joins TRBV12-5 to TRBJ2-1; TRBD1 matches at 7 bases. The CDR3 contains 13 residues. Germline lookup yields CDR1 LGHNT and CDR2 FRNRAP. V dropped 6 bases and J dropped 6; count of bases not matched to a gene: 5. The CDR3 bases are TGTGCTAGTGGACAGGACAGGTCCAATGAGCAGTTCTTC. It specifies CASGQDRSNEQFF.

The genes are TRBV9 and TRBJ2-7; 7 nucleotides agree with TRBD2. The V and J ends lost 7 bases and 5 bases, in that order; junction bases with no gene match: 12. This CDR3 comprises 14 residues. CDR1 is SGDLS, CDR2 YYNGEE, per germline. Written as DNA, the CDR3 is TGTGCCAGCGGCCCCCCCGCGCTAGCGGACGAGCAGTACTTC. This gives the protein CASGPPALADEQYF.

V is TRBV28 and J is TRBJ2-4; D unresolved. The germline V gene has CDR1 MDHEN and CDR2 SYDVKM. The CDR3 is 14 amino acids. V lost 4 bases and J 6 bases, leaving 13 bases between the germline ends. Written as DNA, the CDR3 is TGTGCCAGCAGTTCCCCCGGTGAGGCAAACATTCAGTACTTC. This encodes CASSSPGEANIQYF. Looking up the rest from reference TRBV28 and TRBJ2-4 gives the full variable domain: DVKVTQSSRYLVKRTGEKVFLECVQDMDHENMFWYRQDPGLGLRLIYFSYDVKMKEKGDIPEGYSVSREKKERFSLILESASTNQTSMYLCASSSPGEANIQYFGAGTRLSVL.

The chain has TRBV20-1 and TRBJ2-5, with D unclear. Trimming left V 3 bases short and J 2 bases short, with 7 bases between. Germline V CDR1 and CDR2: DFQATT, SNEGSKA (reference sequence). The CDR3 consists of 12 residues. CDR3 nucleotides: TGCAGTGCTAGTAAGGGTCAAGAGACCCAGTACTTC. The encoded protein is CSASKGQETQYF.

The chain couples TRBV10-3 to TRBJ1-6, with unresolved D. Per the germline V gene, CDR1 is ENHRY and CDR2 is SYGVKD. The length of the CDR3 is 14 residues. Trimming cost V 3 bases and J 7 bases, with 10 bases left between them. CDR3 amino acids: CAISEQSKNSPLHF. The CDR3 DNA is TGTGCCATCAGTGAACAGTCCAAGAATTCACCCCTCCACTTT.